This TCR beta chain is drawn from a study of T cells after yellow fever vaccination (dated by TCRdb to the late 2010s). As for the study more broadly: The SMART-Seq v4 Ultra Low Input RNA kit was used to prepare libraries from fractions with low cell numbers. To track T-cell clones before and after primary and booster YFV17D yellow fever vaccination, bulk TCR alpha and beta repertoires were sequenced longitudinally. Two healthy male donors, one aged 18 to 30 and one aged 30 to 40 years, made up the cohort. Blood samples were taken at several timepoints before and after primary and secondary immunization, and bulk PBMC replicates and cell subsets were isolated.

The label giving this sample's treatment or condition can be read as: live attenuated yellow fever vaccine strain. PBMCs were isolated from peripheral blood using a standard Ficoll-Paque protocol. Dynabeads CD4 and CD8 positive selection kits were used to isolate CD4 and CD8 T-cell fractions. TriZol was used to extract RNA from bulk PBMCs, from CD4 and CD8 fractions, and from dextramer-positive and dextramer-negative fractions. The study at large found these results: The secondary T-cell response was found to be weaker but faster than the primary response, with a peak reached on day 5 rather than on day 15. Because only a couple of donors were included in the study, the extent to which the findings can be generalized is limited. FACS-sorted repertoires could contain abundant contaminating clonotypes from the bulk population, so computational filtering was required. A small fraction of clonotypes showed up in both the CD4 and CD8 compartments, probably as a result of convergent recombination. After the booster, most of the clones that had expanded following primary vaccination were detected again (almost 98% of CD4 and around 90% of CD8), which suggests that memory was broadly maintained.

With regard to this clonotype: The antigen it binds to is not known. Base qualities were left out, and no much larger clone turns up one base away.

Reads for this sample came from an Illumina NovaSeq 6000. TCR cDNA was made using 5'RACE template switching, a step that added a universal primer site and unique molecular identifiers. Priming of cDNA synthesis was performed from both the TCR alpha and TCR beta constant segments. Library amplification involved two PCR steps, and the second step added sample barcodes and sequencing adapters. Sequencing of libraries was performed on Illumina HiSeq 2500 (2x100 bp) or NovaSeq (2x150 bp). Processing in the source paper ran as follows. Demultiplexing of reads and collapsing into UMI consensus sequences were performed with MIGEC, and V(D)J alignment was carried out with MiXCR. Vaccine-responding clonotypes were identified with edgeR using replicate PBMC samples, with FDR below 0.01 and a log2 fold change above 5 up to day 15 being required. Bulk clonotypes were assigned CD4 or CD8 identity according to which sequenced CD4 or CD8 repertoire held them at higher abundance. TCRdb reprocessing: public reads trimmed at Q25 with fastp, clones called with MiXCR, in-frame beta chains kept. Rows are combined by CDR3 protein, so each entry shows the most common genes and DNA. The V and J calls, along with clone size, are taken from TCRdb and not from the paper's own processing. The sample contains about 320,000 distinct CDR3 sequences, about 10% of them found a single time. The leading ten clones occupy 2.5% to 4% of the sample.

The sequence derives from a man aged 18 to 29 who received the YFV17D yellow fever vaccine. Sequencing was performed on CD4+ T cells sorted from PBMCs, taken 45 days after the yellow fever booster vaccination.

In nucleotide form, the sequence is TGTGCCAGCGGCGAAGGCCGCGATGAGCAGTTCTTC. Translated, it gives CASGEGRDEQFF. Rearrangement joined TRBV7-3 to TRBJ2-1; the D gene is unclear. From a lookup of the germline V gene, CDR1 and CDR2 are SGHTA and FQGTGA. V gives up 8 bases and J gives up 8 bases, and the segment between their germline ends measures 13 bases. From cysteine to phenylalanine, the CDR3 is 12 amino acids long. The read is trimmed to its CDR3 DNA, 36 bases read in frame from base 1.